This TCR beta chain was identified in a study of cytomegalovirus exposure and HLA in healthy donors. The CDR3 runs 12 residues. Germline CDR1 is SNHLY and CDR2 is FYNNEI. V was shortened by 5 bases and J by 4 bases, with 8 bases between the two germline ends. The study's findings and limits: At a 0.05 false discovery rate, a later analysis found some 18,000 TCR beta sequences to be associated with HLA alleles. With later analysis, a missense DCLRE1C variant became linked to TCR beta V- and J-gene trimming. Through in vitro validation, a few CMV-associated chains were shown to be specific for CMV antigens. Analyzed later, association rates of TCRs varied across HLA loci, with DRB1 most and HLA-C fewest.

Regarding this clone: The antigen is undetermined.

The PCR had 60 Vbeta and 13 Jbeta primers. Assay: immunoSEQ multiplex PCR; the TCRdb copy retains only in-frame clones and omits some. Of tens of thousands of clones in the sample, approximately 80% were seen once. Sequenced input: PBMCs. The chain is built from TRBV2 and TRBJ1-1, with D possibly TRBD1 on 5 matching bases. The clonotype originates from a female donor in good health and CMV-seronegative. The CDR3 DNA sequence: TGTGCCAGCAGTCCCCAGGGCACTGAAGCTTTCTTT. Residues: CASSPQGTEAFF.